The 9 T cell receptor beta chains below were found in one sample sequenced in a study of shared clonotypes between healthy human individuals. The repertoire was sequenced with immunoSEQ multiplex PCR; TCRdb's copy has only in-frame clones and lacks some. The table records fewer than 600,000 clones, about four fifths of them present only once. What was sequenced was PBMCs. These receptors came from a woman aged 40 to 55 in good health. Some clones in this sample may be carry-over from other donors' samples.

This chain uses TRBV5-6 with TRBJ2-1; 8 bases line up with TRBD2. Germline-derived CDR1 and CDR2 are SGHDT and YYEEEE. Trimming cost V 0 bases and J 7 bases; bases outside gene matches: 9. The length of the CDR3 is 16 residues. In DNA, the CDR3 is TGTGCCAGCAGCTTGGCGCTAGCGGGTTATAGGAATGAGCAGTTCTTC. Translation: CASSLALAGYRNEQFF.

The CDR3 sequence is CASSSGGGGYEQYF. The CDR3 region has the DNA TGCGCCAGCAGCTCGGGCGGTGGAGGCTACGAGCAGTACTTC. The chain recombines TRBV5-1 with TRBJ2-7; TRBD2 might be the D (5 bases). Germline V gene sequence: CDR1 SGHRS, CDR2 YFSETQ. Trimming left V 3 bases short and J 3 bases short, with 13 bases between. The CDR3 loop spans 14 amino acids.

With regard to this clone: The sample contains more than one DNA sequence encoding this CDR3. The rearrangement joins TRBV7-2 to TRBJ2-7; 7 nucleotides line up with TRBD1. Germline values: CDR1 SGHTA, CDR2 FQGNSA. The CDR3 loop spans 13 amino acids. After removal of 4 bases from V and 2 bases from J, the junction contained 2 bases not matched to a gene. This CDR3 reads CASSSQGAYEQYF. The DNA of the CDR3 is TGTGCCAGCAGCTCTCAGGGGGCCTACGAGCAGTACTTC.

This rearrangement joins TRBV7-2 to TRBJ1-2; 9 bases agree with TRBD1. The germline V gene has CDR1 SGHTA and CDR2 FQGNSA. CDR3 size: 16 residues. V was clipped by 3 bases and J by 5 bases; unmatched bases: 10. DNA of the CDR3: TGTGCCAGCAGCTTTGGAGGACAGGGGTTCTTGTATGGCTACACCTTC. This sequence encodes CASSFGGQGFLYGYTF.

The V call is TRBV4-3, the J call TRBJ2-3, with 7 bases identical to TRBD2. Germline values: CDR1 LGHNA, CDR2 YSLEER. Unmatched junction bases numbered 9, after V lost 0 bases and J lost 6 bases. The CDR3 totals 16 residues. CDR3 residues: CASSQETETSIDTQYF. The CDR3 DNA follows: TGCGCCAGCAGCCAAGAGACGGAGACTAGCATCGATACGCAGTATTTT.

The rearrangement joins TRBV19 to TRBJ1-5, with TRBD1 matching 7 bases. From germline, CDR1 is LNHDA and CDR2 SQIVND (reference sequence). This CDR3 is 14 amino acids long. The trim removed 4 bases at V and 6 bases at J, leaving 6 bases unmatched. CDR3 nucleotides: TGTGCCAGTAGTACCCAGGGGGTGGTTCAGCCCCAGCATTTT. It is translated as CASSTQGVVQPQHF.

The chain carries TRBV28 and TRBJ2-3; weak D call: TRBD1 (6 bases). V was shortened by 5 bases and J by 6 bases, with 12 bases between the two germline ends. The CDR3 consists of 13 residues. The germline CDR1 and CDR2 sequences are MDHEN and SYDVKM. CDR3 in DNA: TGTGCCAGCAGTGAGGGGGTTCGGGATACGCAGTATTTT. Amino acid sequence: CASSEGVRDTQYF.

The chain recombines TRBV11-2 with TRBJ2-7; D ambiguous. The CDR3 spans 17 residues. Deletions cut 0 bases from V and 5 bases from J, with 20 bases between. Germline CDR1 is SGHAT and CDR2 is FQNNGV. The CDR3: CASSLDPPVFLGNEQYF. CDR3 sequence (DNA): TGTGCCAGCAGCTTAGATCCCCCGGTTTTTCTAGGGAACGAGCAGTACTTC.

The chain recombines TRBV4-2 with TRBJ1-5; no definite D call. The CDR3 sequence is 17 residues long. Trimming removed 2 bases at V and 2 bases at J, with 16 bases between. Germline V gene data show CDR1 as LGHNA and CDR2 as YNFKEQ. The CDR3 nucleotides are TGTGCCAGCAGCCAAAGGTTCGGAGGGAGCGGCAATCAGCCCCAGCATTTT. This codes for CASSQRFGGSGNQPQHF.